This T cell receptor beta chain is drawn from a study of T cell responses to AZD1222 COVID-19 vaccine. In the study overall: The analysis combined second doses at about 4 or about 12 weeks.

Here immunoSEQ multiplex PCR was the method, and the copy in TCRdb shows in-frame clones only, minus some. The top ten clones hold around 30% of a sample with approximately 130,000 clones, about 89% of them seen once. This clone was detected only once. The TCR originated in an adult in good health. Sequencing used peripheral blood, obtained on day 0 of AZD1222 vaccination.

The DNA for the CDR3 is TGTGCCAGCAGTTTCGGACTAGCGGGGCAGTCGTATTTT. It encodes CASSFGLAGQSYF. The gene calls are TRBV6-2 or TRBV6-3 and TRBJ2-3; 12 bases map to TRBD2. This CDR3 is built from 13 residues. Germline CDR1 and CDR2: MNHEY and SVGEGT. V dropped 4 bases and J dropped 14; count of bases not matched to a gene: 7.